These 17 T cell receptor beta chains came from one sample sequenced in a study of vaccination and CD4 T cells after COVID-19. The assay that was used to sequence DNA from cultured CD4+ T cells was the Oncomine TCR Beta short-read assay. Each CDR3 protein gets one entry after TCRdb re-called the PCR reads with MiXCR. The repertoire holds about 7,000 distinct CDR3 sequences, with roughly 34% as singletons. No cognate antigen is known for these TCRs. Treatment defined: 10-day PBMC culture with coronavirus spike peptide pools or control peptides (ViraFEST assay). Those CD4+ T cells from the unexposed donor predate the COVID-19 pandemic (2011-2018). The source material was CD4+ T cells from blood, cultured in vitro. All receptors derive from a human donor in good health.

This clonotype was recorded a few times. The CDR3 region is CATSRDRGTGPETQYF. Here the CDR3 DNA reads TGTGCCACCAGCAGAGATCGGGGCACAGGGCCAGAGACCCAGTACTTC. The J gene is TRBJ2-5, the V gene TRBV15, with a possible D match to TRBD1 (6 bases). The length of the CDR3 is 16 residues. Trimming left V 0 bases short and J 4 bases short, with 15 bases between. Germline values: CDR1 LNHNV, CDR2 YYDKDF (reference sequence).

The chain links TRBV5-6 to TRBJ1-1; unclear D gene. Trimming removed 1 base at V and 3 bases at J, with 1 base between. The CDR3 totals 11 residues. Germline V gene data show CDR1 as SGHDT and CDR2 as YYEEEE. The CDR3 loop reads CASSLYTEAFF. CDR3 DNA sequence: TGTGCCAGCAGCTTGTACACTGAAGCTTTCTTT.

The V and J genes are TRBV7-9 and TRBJ1-1; D gene uncertain. The V and J ends lost 1 base and 4 bases respectively, with 7 bases between them. The length of the CDR3 is 13 residues. The germline V gene has CDR1 SEHNR and CDR2 FQNEAQ (reference sequence). The CDR3 loop reads CASSLVGLTEAFF. CDR3 nucleotides: TGTGCCAGCAGCTTAGTGGGCCTCACTGAAGCTTTCTTT.

In its sample, this clonotype was seen a few times. The chain joins TRBV19 to TRBJ1-2; perhaps TRBD1 as D (6 bases). The germline V gene encodes CDR1 LNHDA and CDR2 SQIVND (reference sequence). V gave up 5 bases and J gave up 4 bases, with 17 bases separating them. The CDR3 totals 15 residues. The CDR3: CASSGRQAMGYGYTF. The CDR3 nucleotides are TGTGCCAGTAGTGGGAGACAGGCGATGGGCTATGGCTACACCTTC.

The rearrangement joins TRBV2 to TRBJ2-3; D call uncertain. Trimming removed 10 bases from V and 4 bases from J, with 3 bases in between. The germline CDR1 and CDR2 sequences are SNHLY and FYNNEI. This CDR3 has 9 residues. The CDR3 loop is CATSDTQYF. The CDR3, as DNA: TGTGCCACGTCAGATACGCAGTATTTT.

The V and J genes are TRBV2 and TRBJ1-2; TRBD1 is a possible D gene (5 bases). The V and J ends lost 5 bases and 5 bases respectively, with 24 bases between them. The germline V gene encodes CDR1 SNHLY and CDR2 FYNNEI. The CDR3 loop spans 17 amino acids. The DNA of the CDR3 is TGTGCCAGCAGTCACCCCCGGGACGGCAGGGCCTCATATGGCTACACCTTC. This sequence encodes CASSHPRDGRASYGYTF.

This clonotype was found once. The chain recombines TRBV30 with TRBJ2-5, with a tentative D call TRBD2 (5 bases). The CDR3 spans 13 residues. In germline, CDR1 is GTSNPN, CDR2 SVGIG (reference sequence). Deletions cut 1 base from V and 5 bases from J, with 11 bases between. Here the CDR3 reads CAWSEGSAETQYF. CDR3 sequence (DNA): TGTGCCTGGAGTGAAGGGAGTGCGGAGACCCAGTACTTC.

V is TRBV7-3 and J is TRBJ2-6; no definite D call. Germline V lookup: CDR1 SGHTA, CDR2 FQGTGA. The CDR3 sequence is 16 residues long. Trimming took 5 bases from V and 4 from J, leaving 15 bases between them. The CDR3 sequence: CASSLNPLAGANVLTF. The CDR3 region has the DNA TGTGCCAGCAGCCTCAACCCTTTGGCGGGGGCCAACGTCCTGACTTTC. Full variable domain (rest looked up from reference TRBV7-3 and TRBJ2-6): GAGVSQTPSNKVTEKGKYVELRCDPISGHTALYWYRQSLGQGPEFLIYFQGTGAADDSGLPNDRFFAVRPEGSVSTLKIQRTERGDSAVYLCASSLNPLAGANVLTFGAGSRLTVL.

The chain joins TRBV12-3 or TRBV12-4 to TRBJ1-5; D unclear. CDR3 length: 14 amino acids. Between the trimmed V and J ends, which lost 7 bases and 6 bases, there was a span of 16 bases. CDR3 sequence (DNA): TGTGCCAGCACCAGTTCTAGGGTCGGTCAGCCCCAGCATTTT. This translates into CASTSSRVGQPQHF.

This clonotype was found a few times. The chain is built from TRBV19 and TRBJ2-5; no firm D call. This CDR3 region has 14 residues. The germline V and J ends were trimmed by 4 bases and 9 bases, with 18 bases remaining between them. Germline V gives CDR1 LNHDA, CDR2 SQIVND (reference sequence). CDR3 nucleotides: TGTGCCAGTAGTAGGGAAGGGAACTTTGGGTCCCAGTACTTC. Encoded protein: CASSREGNFGSQYF.

A note on this clonotype: A much larger clone is a single base away; this may be a read error. CDR3 residues: CASPLKQWDTEAFF. The CDR3 coding sequence is TGTGCCAGCCCATTGAAACAGTGGGACACTGAAGCTTTCTTT. This chain connects TRBV18 to TRBJ1-1; D not resolved. Germline CDR1 is KGHSH and CDR2 is LQKENI. The CDR3 has 14 amino acids. The V and J ends lost 8 bases and 3 bases respectively, with 16 bases between them.

The chain links TRBV24-1 to TRBJ2-3; D could derive from TRBD1 or TRBD2 (7 bases each). Germline loops: CDR1 KGHDR, CDR2 SFDVKD. The CDR3 consists of 15 residues. Trimming left V 4 bases short and J 2 bases short, with 12 bases between. The CDR3 nucleotides are TGTGCCACCAGTGAAGCGGGACAGAACACAGATACGCAGTATTTT. Amino acid sequence: CATSEAGQNTDTQYF.

The chain has TRBV7-9 and TRBJ1-1, with unresolved D. Germline-derived CDR1 and CDR2 are SEHNR and FQNEAQ (reference sequence). The V and J ends lost 5 bases and 1 base respectively, with 11 bases between them. The CDR3 has 14 residues. The CDR3 protein is CASSLNSKNTEAFF. DNA of the CDR3: TGTGCCAGCAGCCTTAACTCTAAGAACACTGAAGCTTTCTTT.

This clonotype came up a few times. The chain is built from TRBV20-1 and TRBJ2-5; TRBD2 matches 7 bases. Trimming cost V 6 bases and J 4 bases; bases outside gene matches: 11. The CDR3 is 14 residues long. Per the germline V gene, CDR1 is DFQATT and CDR2 is SNEGSKA (reference sequence). The DNA of the CDR3 is TGCAGTGCCGTATCCGGGGGGAATATAGAGACCCAGTACTTC. Amino acids: CSAVSGGNIETQYF.

This clonotype has only a few counts. The gene calls are TRBV2 and TRBJ1-2; no clear D. CDR1 SNHLY and CDR2 FYNNEI come from the germline V gene. There are 13 residues in the CDR3. The CDR3 region has the DNA TGTGCTATTGTCCCCGACGATAACTATGGCTACACCTTC. Translation gives CAIVPDDNYGYTF.

The rearrangement joins TRBV20-1 to TRBJ2-7; D possibly corresponds to TRBD1 (6 bases). V lost 3 bases, J lost 6 bases, and 18 bases lay in between. Per the germline V gene, CDR1 is DFQATT and CDR2 is SNEGSKA (reference sequence). CDR3 length equals 14 residues. Written as DNA, the CDR3 is TGCAGTGCTAGGAGGGGGTACCAAGGTGGCGAGCAGTACTTC. Amino acid sequence: CSARRGYQGGEQYF.

The V gene is TRBV20-1, the J gene TRBJ1-5; weak D call: TRBD1 (6 bases). V lost 4 bases and J lost 5, with 9 bases in between. Germline CDR1 is DFQATT and CDR2 is SNEGSKA (reference sequence). The CDR3 has 12 amino acids. CDR3 bases: TGCAGTGCTACAGGGGCCGATCAGCCCCAGCATTTT. It encodes CSATGADQPQHF.